This T cell receptor (beta chain) was recorded in a study of cytomegalovirus exposure and HLA in healthy donors. Study results and caveats: The later analysis indicated that the majority of CMV-associated TCR beta chains appeared HLA-restricted. Donors belonging to an Asian-associated ancestry cluster reportedly showed fewer N-insertions in productive TCRs than the roughly 670-donor mean, according to what a later analysis found.

Of note for this clone: Antigen: not known.

With 0 bases removed from V and 2 bases from J, the gap between germline ends came to 9 bases. Germline loops: CDR1 SGHDT, CDR2 YYEEEE. The CDR3 covers 15 residues. Primers: 60 Vbeta forward and 13 Jbeta reverse. Repertoires were generated with immunoSEQ multiplex PCR, while TCRdb's copy carries only in-frame clones and drops some. This table has some 77,000 clones, about 80% appearing once. The chain joins TRBV5-6 to TRBJ2-1; the D gene is possibly TRBD2 (6 bases). The receptor was isolated from a man aged 45-65 years in good health and CMV-seropositive. Sequenced material: PBMCs. CDR3 nucleotides: TGTGCCAGCAGCTTGGACGGGGGAACCTACAATGAGCAGTTCTTC. Translation gives CASSLDGGTYNEQFF.